Below, one TCR beta chain is given with its context. The CDR3 totals 16 residues. V lost 3 bases, J lost 1 base, and 15 bases lay in between. In germline, CDR1 is SGHNT, CDR2 YYREEE (reference sequence). Method: immunoSEQ multiplex PCR; TCRdb's copy keeps in-frame clones and lacks some. The data show around 250,000 clones, roughly 90% seen once. The sample is drawn from a study of cytomegalovirus exposure and HLA in healthy donors. The sample was PBMCs. The genes are TRBV5-4 and TRBJ2-3; D may be TRBD2 (7 bases). The TCR sequence derives from a woman under 30 in good health and CMV-seronegative. CDR3 in amino acids: CASSSKGGARTDTQYF. As DNA, the CDR3 is TGTGCCAGCAGCTCCAAAGGGGGGGCCCGCACAGATACGCAGTATTTT.